These 8 T cell receptor beta chains came from one sample sequenced in a study of PD-L1 blockade in urothelial cancer. Assay: immunoSEQ multiplex PCR; the TCRdb copy retains only in-frame clones and omits some. Of 70,000 to 75,000 clones listed, less than 90% are singletons. Specimen: PBMCs, collected around atezolizumab (anti-PD-L1) treatment. These receptors were taken from a man aged 60-69 years with urothelial cancer.

This chain joins TRBV6-1 and TRBJ2-2; D gene uncertain. CDR1 and CDR2 (germline): MNHNS, SASEGT. CDR3 size: 13 residues. Trimming pared 8 bases from V and 1 base from J, leaving 8 bases between. The CDR3: CASHNMNTGELFF. CDR3 nucleotide sequence: TGTGCCAGCCATAACATGAACACCGGGGAGCTGTTTTTT.

The chain carries TRBV9 and TRBJ1-6; the D gene is possibly TRBD1 (6 bases). V lost 2 bases, J lost 7 bases, and 22 bases lay in between. The CDR3 extends over 18 amino acids. Germline V gives CDR1 SGDLS, CDR2 YYNGEE. The CDR3 nucleotides read TGTGCCAGCAGCGTGAATTGGGACCGGGACACGAGGAATTCACCCCTCCACTTT. It yields the protein CASSVNWDRDTRNSPLHF.

The chain links TRBV7-3 to TRBJ2-5; D gene uncertain. The CDR3 loop spans 13 amino acids. The ends were cut back, 0 bases at V and 2 bases at J, with 4 bases in the middle. Germline values: CDR1 SGHTA, CDR2 FQGTGA. CDR3 sequence reads: CASSLTAQETQYF. DNA for the CDR3: TGTGCCAGCAGCTTAACGGCTCAAGAGACCCAGTACTTC.

The chain has TRBV11-2 and TRBJ2-1; TRBD2 matches at 11 bases. V gave up 6 bases and J gave up 1 base; unmatched junction bases: 11. Germline CDR1 is SGHAT and CDR2 is FQNNGV. The CDR3 is 18 amino acids. CDR3 DNA sequence: TGTGCCAGCAGACAACTAGCGGGAGTCGTACAATCCTACAATGAGCAGTTCTTC. This gives the protein CASRQLAGVVQSYNEQFF.

The genes are TRBV19 and TRBJ1-2; 7 nucleotides agree with TRBD1. The ends lost 9 bases at V and 8 bases at J; junction bases unmatched: 15. CDR1 and CDR2 (germline): LNHDA, SQIVND (reference sequence). The length of the CDR3 is 14 residues. CDR3 region: CASLNAGTVSGYTF. The CDR3 DNA reads TGTGCCAGCCTAAATGCCGGGACAGTCAGCGGCTACACCTTC.

The chain is built from TRBV5-4 and TRBJ1-1, with 9 bases identical to TRBD1. There are 15 residues in the CDR3. In germline, CDR1 is SGHNT, CDR2 YYREEE (reference sequence). Trimming took 2 bases from V and 5 from J; bases not matched to a gene: 7. The CDR3 DNA follows: TGTGCCAGCAGCTTACTCTGGACAGGGGATACTGAAGCTTTCTTT. Translated, it gives CASSLLWTGDTEAFF.

This chain uses TRBV6-6 with TRBJ2-5; 9 bases are a match to TRBD2. The J call may be mistaken, given a closer DNA end match to TRBJ2-7. This CDR3 spans 14 amino acids. Germline V lookup: CDR1 MNHNY, CDR2 SVGAGI (reference sequence). CDR3 residues: CASSAASGDYEQYF. CDR3 bases: TGTGCCAGCAGTGCGGCTAGCGGGGACTACGAGCAGTACTTC.

This clone was seen only once. V usage is TRBV30 and J usage is TRBJ2-5, with TRBD2 identical over 12 bases. The CDR3 runs to 16 residues. The ends lost 0 bases at V and 4 bases at J; junction bases unmatched: 6. Germline CDR1 is GTSNPN and CDR2 is SVGIG (reference sequence). The CDR3 DNA sequence: TGTGCCTGGAGTGTCCGGGCTAGCGGGGGGGCAGAGACCCAGTACTTC. This gives the protein CAWSVRASGGAETQYF.